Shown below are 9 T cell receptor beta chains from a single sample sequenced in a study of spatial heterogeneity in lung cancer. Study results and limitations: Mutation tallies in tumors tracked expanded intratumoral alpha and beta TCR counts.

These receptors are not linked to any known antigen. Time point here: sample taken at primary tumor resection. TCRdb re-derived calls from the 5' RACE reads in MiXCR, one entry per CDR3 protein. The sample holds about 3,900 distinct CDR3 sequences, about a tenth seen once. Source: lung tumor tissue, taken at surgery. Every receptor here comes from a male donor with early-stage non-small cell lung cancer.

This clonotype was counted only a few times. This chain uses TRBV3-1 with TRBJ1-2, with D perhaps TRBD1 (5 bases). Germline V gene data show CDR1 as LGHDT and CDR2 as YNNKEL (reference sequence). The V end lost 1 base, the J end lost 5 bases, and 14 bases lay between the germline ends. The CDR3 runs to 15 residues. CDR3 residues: CASSQVRGQGYGYTF. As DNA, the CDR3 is TGTGCCAGCAGCCAAGTACGGGGCCAGGGTTATGGCTACACCTTC.

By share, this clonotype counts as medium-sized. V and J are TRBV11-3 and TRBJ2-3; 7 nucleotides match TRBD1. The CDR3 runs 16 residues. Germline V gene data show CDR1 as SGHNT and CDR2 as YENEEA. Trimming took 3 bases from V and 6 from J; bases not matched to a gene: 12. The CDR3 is CASSFRPETGHDTQYF. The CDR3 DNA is TGTGCCAGCAGCTTTCGACCGGAGACAGGGCACGATACGCAGTATTTT.

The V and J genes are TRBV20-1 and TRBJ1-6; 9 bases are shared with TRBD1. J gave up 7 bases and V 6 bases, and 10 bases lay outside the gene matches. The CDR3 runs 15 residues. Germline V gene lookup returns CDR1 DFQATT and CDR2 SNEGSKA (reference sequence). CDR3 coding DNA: TGCAGTGCACATGGGACAGGGACTCAAAATTCACCCCTCCACTTT. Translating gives CSAHGTGTQNSPLHF.

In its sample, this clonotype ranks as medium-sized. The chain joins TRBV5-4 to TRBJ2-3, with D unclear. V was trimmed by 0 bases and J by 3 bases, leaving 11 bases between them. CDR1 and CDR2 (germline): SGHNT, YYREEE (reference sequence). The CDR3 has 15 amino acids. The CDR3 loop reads CASSLGLVATDTQYF. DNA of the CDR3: TGTGCCAGCAGCTTGGGGCTAGTAGCAACAGATACGCAGTATTTT.

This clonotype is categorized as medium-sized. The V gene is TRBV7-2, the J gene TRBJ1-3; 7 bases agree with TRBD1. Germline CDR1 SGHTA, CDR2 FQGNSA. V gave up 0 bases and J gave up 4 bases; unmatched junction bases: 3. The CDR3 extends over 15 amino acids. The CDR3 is CASSLAGGVGNTIYF. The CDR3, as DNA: TGTGCCAGCAGCTTAGCAGGGGGCGTAGGAAACACCATATATTTT.

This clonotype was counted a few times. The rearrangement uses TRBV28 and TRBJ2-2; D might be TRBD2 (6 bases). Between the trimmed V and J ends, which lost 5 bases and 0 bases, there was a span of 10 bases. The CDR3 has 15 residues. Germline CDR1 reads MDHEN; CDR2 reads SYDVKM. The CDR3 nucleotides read TGTGCCAGCAGTAGCCGGGACTCGAACACCGGGGAGCTGTTTTTT. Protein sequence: CASSSRDSNTGELFF.

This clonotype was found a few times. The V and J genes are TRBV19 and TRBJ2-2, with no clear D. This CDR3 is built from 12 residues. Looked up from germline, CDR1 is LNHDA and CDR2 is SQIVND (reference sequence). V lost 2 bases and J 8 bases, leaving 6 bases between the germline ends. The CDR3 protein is CASSISWGELFF. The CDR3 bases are TGTGCCAGTAGTATATCGTGGGGGGAGCTGTTTTTT.

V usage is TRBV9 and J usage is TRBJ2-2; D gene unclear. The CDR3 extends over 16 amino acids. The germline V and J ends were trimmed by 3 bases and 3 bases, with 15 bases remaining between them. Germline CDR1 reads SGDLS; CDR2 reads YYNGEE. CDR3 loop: CASSARPLGYTGELFF. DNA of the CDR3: TGTGCCAGCAGCGCCCGCCCACTTGGGTACACCGGGGAGCTGTTTTTT.

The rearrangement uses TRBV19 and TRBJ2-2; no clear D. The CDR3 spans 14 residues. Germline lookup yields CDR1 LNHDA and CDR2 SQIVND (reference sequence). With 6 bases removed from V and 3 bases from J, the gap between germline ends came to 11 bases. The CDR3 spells CASRFSHDTGELFF. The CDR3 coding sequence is TGTGCCAGTAGATTCAGTCACGACACCGGGGAGCTGTTTTTT.